This entry lists 28 T cell receptor beta chains sequenced from one sample in a study of CD8+ T cells in alopecia areata. Once RNA had been extracted, it was reverse transcribed into cDNA to act as the sequencing template. Assay: immunoSEQ multiplex PCR; the TCRdb copy retains only in-frame clones and omits some. The sample lists under 350,000 clones, roughly 60% occurring once. Stated treatment: oral pan-JAK inhibitor, 5-10 mg twice daily. The sequencing here drew on CD4+ T cells sorted from blood, taken at week 24, from a patient treated with tofacitinib. These receptors originate from a human donor with alopecia areata.

The chain uses TRBV4-2 and TRBJ2-5; no firm D call. In germline, CDR1 is LGHNA, CDR2 YNFKEQ. This CDR3 has 15 residues. Trimming stripped 4 bases from V and 3 bases from J, with 15 bases between. This chain's CDR3 is CASSPTPGPEETQYF. In DNA form, the CDR3 reads TGTGCCAGCAGCCCCACCCCCGGGCCCGAAGAGACCCAGTACTTC.

This clone has a single count. The chain is built from TRBV11-2 and TRBJ1-2, with TRBD1 matching over 9 bases. With V trimmed by 5 bases and J by 2 bases, 6 bases remained unmatched. This CDR3 contains 15 residues. Germline V gives CDR1 SGHAT, CDR2 FQNNGV. CDR3 nucleotide sequence: TGTGCCAGCAGCACCCACAGGGGGCAAAACTATGGCTACACCTTC. Its protein product is CASSTHRGQNYGYTF.

J is TRBJ2-5 and V is TRBV15; TRBD1 aligns across 8 bases. Germline trimming cut 0 bases from V and 7 bases from J; bases unmatched to any gene: 10. The V gene's germline CDR1 is LNHNV and CDR2 YYDKDF (reference sequence). CDR3 size: 16 residues. The CDR3 DNA reads as TGTGCCACCAGCAGAGATCCGGTTGGACAGGGAGGGACCCAGTACTTC. It encodes CATSRDPVGQGGTQYF.

This clone was counted between two and nine times. This chain connects TRBV13 to TRBJ2-4; TRBD2 might be the D (6 bases). The CDR3 consists of 15 residues. The germline V gene encodes CDR1 PRHDT and CDR2 FYEKMQ (reference sequence). The ends were cut back, 2 bases at V and 6 bases at J, with 14 bases in the middle. The CDR3 DNA reads as TGTGCCAGCAGCTTACCCCGCATTAGCGGAAACATTCAGTACTTC. Protein: CASSLPRISGNIQYF.

In this sample, this clone turned up once. This chain joins TRBV5-1 and TRBJ2-1; TRBD1 might be the D (5 bases). Per germline, CDR1 SGHRS and CDR2 YFSETQ. The CDR3 totals 15 residues. With 0 bases removed from V and 2 bases from J, the gap between germline ends came to 9 bases. CDR3 DNA sequence: TGCGCCAGCAGCTTGGAAGGGGCCGCCTACAATGAGCAGTTCTTC. It translates to CASSLEGAAYNEQFF.

The CDR3 sequence: CASSLGAGLAKNIQYF. As DNA, the CDR3 is TGTGCCAGCAGCTTAGGGGCGGGACTAGCCAAAAACATTCAGTACTTC. The chain joins TRBV7-9 to TRBJ2-4; possible D gene TRBD2, 6 bases. From germline, CDR1 is SEHNR and CDR2 FQNEAQ (reference sequence). Between the trimmed V and J ends, which lost 1 base and 0 bases, there was a span of 10 bases. CDR3 length equals 16 residues.

This sequence joins TRBV7-2 and TRBJ2-3; D may be TRBD1 or TRBD2 (6 bases each). Between the trimmed V and J ends, which lost 1 base and 9 bases, there was a span of 11 bases. The V gene's germline CDR1 is SGHTA and CDR2 FQGNSA. The CDR3 is made up of 13 amino acids. DNA for the CDR3: TGTGCCAGCAGCTTAGAGGGGGGCTTGACGCAGTATTTT. It encodes CASSLEGGLTQYF.

This clone was seen ten or more times. Here the CDR3 DNA reads TGTGCCAGCAGTAATCAGGGGGGCGCGGGTAGAAACACCATATATTTT. This gives the protein CASSNQGGAGRNTIYF. This rearrangement joins TRBV7-2 to TRBJ1-3, with 7 bases that match TRBD1. Germline CDR1 reads SGHTA; CDR2 reads FQGNSA. After removal of 6 bases from V and 5 bases from J, the junction contained 13 bases not matched to a gene. The CDR3 is 16 residues long.

The chain employs TRBV29-1 and TRBJ1-2, with no clear D. Trimming shortened V by 3 bases and J by 7 bases, and 18 bases separated the two germline ends. CDR3 size: 14 residues. The germline V gene encodes CDR1 SQVTM and CDR2 ANQGSEA. The CDR3 here is CSVDGGASLVGYTF. DNA for the CDR3: TGCAGCGTTGATGGAGGCGCCTCCCTAGTTGGCTACACCTTC.

V gene TRBV9 combines with J gene TRBJ2-2, with no clear D. The ends were cut back, 3 bases at V and 3 bases at J, with 15 bases in the middle. This CDR3 comprises 16 residues. Germline V gene lookup returns CDR1 SGDLS and CDR2 YYNGEE. The CDR3, as DNA: TGTGCCAGCAGCGCAAGGCAACGGATGCACACCGGGGAGCTGTTTTTT. Its protein is CASSARQRMHTGELFF. Full variable domain (missing parts from reference TRBV9 and TRBJ2-2): DSGVTQTPKHLITATGQRVTLRCSPRSGDLSVYWYQQSLDQGLQFLIQYYNGEERAKGNILERFSAQQFPDLHSELNLSSLELGDSALYFCASSARQRMHTGELFFGEGSRLTVL.

This sequence joins TRBV30 and TRBJ1-5; 10 bases fit TRBD1. CDR3 length: 16 amino acids. With 3 bases clipped from V and 6 bases from J, the junction kept 11 bases outside the gene matches. Germline CDR1 is GTSNPN and CDR2 is SVGIG (reference sequence). CDR3: CAWSAPRQGAGQPQHF. DNA of the CDR3: TGTGCCTGGAGCGCTCCCCGACAGGGGGCAGGTCAGCCCCAGCATTTT.

This chain joins TRBV5-1 and TRBJ1-3; D might be TRBD1 (6 bases). Per germline, CDR1 SGHRS and CDR2 YFSETQ. The CDR3 is 15 amino acids. V lost 0 bases to trimming and J lost 0 bases, with 7 bases between them. CDR3: CASSLEDSSGNTIYF. DNA for the CDR3: TGCGCCAGCAGCTTGGAGGACAGCTCTGGAAACACCATATATTTT.

This clone has a handful of counts. The chain joins TRBV7-9 to TRBJ1-4; no clear D gene. The CDR3 runs 14 residues. V lost 5 bases and J 5 bases, leaving 12 bases between the germline ends. Germline V gene lookup returns CDR1 SEHNR and CDR2 FQNEAQ (reference sequence). The CDR3 sequence is CASSQNGRNEKLFF. The CDR3 region has the DNA TGTGCCAGCAGCCAGAATGGGCGAAATGAAAAACTGTTTTTT.

V is TRBV30 and J is TRBJ1-2; D uncertain. V gave up 0 bases and J gave up 7 bases, with 12 bases separating them. The germline V gene has CDR1 GTSNPN and CDR2 SVGIG (reference sequence). This CDR3 has 13 residues. The CDR3 sequence is CAWSVRREGGYTF. CDR3 nucleotides: TGTGCCTGGAGTGTGCGGAGGGAAGGTGGCTACACCTTC. The whole variable domain, filled in from reference TRBV30 and TRBJ1-2, reads SQTIHQWPATLVQPVGSPLSLECTVEGTSNPNLYWYRQAAGRGLQLLFYSVGIGQISSEVPQNLSASRPQDRQFILSSKKLLLSDSGFYLCAWSVRREGGYTFGSGTRLTVV.

The gene calls are TRBV28 and TRBJ2-5, with TRBD1 as a possible D gene (6 bases). The CDR3 has 13 amino acids. From germline, CDR1 is MDHEN and CDR2 SYDVKM. The germline V and J ends were trimmed by 2 bases and 6 bases, with 10 bases remaining between them. CDR3: CASSLPGVKTQYF. The DNA of the CDR3 is TGTGCCAGCAGTTTACCAGGGGTAAAGACCCAGTACTTC. The entire variable domain, with the rest obtained from reference TRBV28 and TRBJ2-5, is as follows: DVKVTQSSRYLVKRTGEKVFLECVQDMDHENMFWYRQDPGLGLRLIYFSYDVKMKEKGDIPEGYSVSREKKERFSLILESASTNQTSMYLCASSLPGVKTQYFGPGTRLLVL.

The V call is TRBV15, the J call TRBJ2-5, with D tentatively TRBD2 (6 bases). CDR3 size: 14 residues. V was shortened by 5 bases and J by 2 bases, with 12 bases between the two germline ends. The germline CDR1 and CDR2 sequences are LNHNV and YYDKDF (reference sequence). CDR3 DNA: TGTGCCACCAGCCGAAGCCGGGGGCAAGAGACCCAGTACTTC. Its translation: CATSRSRGQETQYF.

This clone appeared a few times. The chain uses TRBV23-1 and TRBJ2-3; D not resolved. TRBV23-1 is flagged as an ORF with uncertain function. V was clipped by 3 bases and J by 3 bases, with 13 bases between them. The CDR3 is 15 amino acids. The CDR3 reads CASSQCQRWTDTQYF. The DNA for the CDR3 is TGCGCCAGCAGTCAGTGCCAGCGATGGACAGATACGCAGTATTTT.

This clone was seen only once. The genes are TRBV5-1 and TRBJ2-5; 7 bases line up with TRBD1. This CDR3 spans 15 amino acids. Germline lookup yields CDR1 SGHRS and CDR2 YFSETQ. J gave up 1 base and V 4 bases, and 7 bases lay outside the gene matches. CDR3 coding DNA: TGCGCCAGCAGCCAAACGGGACAGCCCCAAGAGACCCAGTACTTC. It is translated as CASSQTGQPQETQYF.

The rearrangement uses TRBV2 and TRBJ2-1; possibly TRBD1 for D (6 bases). The CDR3 has 15 amino acids. The germline CDR1 and CDR2 sequences are SNHLY and FYNNEI. Trimming took 6 bases from V and 8 from J, leaving 20 bases between them. The DNA for the CDR3 is TGTGCCAGCAGCCCAGGGGCCTCCCCCGTCGATGAGCAGTTCTTC. It translates to CASSPGASPVDEQFF. Based on the CDR3 plus reference TRBV2 and TRBJ2-1, the full variable domain is EPEVTQTPSHQVTQMGQEVILRCVPISNHLYFYWYRQILGQKVEFLVSFYNNEISEKSEIFDDQFSVERPDGSNFTLKIRSTKLEDSAMYFCASSPGASPVDEQFFGPGTRLTVL.

This chain uses TRBV4-3 with TRBJ2-1; 8 positions agree with TRBD2. The length of the CDR3 is 16 residues. The J segment lost 0 bases and the V segment lost 1 base, leaving 2 bases of the junction unmatched. Germline CDR1 LGHNA, CDR2 YSLEER. The CDR3 bases are TGCGCCAGCAGCCAAGCAGCGGGGGACTCCTACAATGAGCAGTTCTTC. This encodes CASSQAAGDSYNEQFF.

The V gene is TRBV4-1, the J gene TRBJ1-1; D call uncertain. CDR3 size: 15 residues. Germline V gives CDR1 MGHRA, CDR2 YSYEKL. V was trimmed by 1 base and J by 0 bases, leaving 9 bases between them. The CDR3 sequence is CASSQVPGLNTEAFF. CDR3 nucleotide sequence: TGCGCCAGCAGCCAAGTTCCGGGGTTGAACACTGAAGCTTTCTTT.

This clone appeared once. The chain uses TRBV7-8 and TRBJ2-5, with D hard to call. Trimming cost V 5 bases and J 0 bases, with 4 bases left between them. Germline assignment: CDR1 SGHVS and CDR2 FQNEAQ. The CDR3 loop spans 12 amino acids. CDR3 coding DNA: TGTGCCAGCAGCAGAGACCAAGAGACCCAGTACTTC. It specifies CASSRDQETQYF.

The chain recombines TRBV5-1 with TRBJ1-2, with 7 nucleotides matching TRBD1. The V gene's germline CDR1 is SGHRS and CDR2 YFSETQ. This CDR3 is 14 amino acids long. V trimming: 4 bases; J trimming: 1 base; junction bases outside the gene matches: 4. The CDR3 protein is CASSQGDSNYGYTF. DNA of the CDR3: TGCGCCAGCAGCCAAGGGGACAGTAACTATGGCTACACCTTC. The whole variable domain, remainder taken from reference TRBV5-1 and TRBJ1-2, is KAGVTQTPRYLIKTRGQQVTLSCSPISGHRSVSWYQQTPGQGLQFLFEYFSETQRNKGNFPGRFSGRQFSNSRSEMNVSTLELGDSALYLCASSQGDSNYGYTFGSGTRLTVV.

The genes are TRBV30 and TRBJ1-4; 8 bases line up with TRBD1. CDR1 and CDR2 (germline): GTSNPN, SVGIG (reference sequence). CDR3 size: 14 residues. V shed 2 bases and J 4 bases; nucleotides not matched to a gene: 3. The CDR3 loop is CAWSWTGSNEKLFF. DNA for the CDR3: TGTGCCTGGAGTTGGACAGGGAGTAATGAAAAACTGTTTTTT.

This clone was seen only a few times. J is TRBJ2-7 and V is TRBV11-2; weak D call: TRBD1 (5 bases). This CDR3 spans 12 amino acids. Per germline, CDR1 SGHAT and CDR2 FQNNGV. V lost 5 bases and J 5 bases, leaving 10 bases between the germline ends. In DNA form, the CDR3 reads TGTGCCAGCAGCCCCCTGGGGCACGAGCAGTACTTC. It translates to CASSPLGHEQYF.

The chain uses TRBV2 and TRBJ2-1; a possible D gene is TRBD2 (5 bases). CDR1 and CDR2 (germline): SNHLY, FYNNEI. This CDR3 region has 11 residues. The ends were cut back, 7 bases at V and 12 bases at J, with 13 bases in the middle. CDR3 DNA: TGTGCCAGCAAGGAGGCTAAGGGGCAGTTCTTC. Translated, it gives CASKEAKGQFF.

The CDR3 region is CASSQEVLSSGYSNQPQHF. CDR3 nucleotides: TGTGCCAGCAGCCAAGAAGTTCTGAGTTCTGGGTATAGCAATCAGCCCCAGCATTTT. The chain couples TRBV4-2 to TRBJ1-5; D ambiguous. CDR3 size: 19 residues. The germline V and J ends were trimmed by 0 bases and 0 bases, with 18 bases remaining between them. Germline V gene data show CDR1 as LGHNA and CDR2 as YNFKEQ.

The chain couples TRBV29-1 to TRBJ2-3; possible D gene TRBD1, 5 bases. This CDR3 contains 11 residues. Germline CDR1 SQVTM, CDR2 ANQGSEA. V lost 3 bases and J 4 bases, leaving 5 bases between the germline ends. Here the CDR3 DNA reads TGCAGCGTTGACAGGGCAGATACGCAGTATTTT. Translation: CSVDRADTQYF.